A selection of T cell receptor beta chains follows, all from one sample in a study of OX40 agonist ivuxolimab in advanced cancers. Only in-frame clones appear in the TCRdb table, and some are missing; sequencing was by immunoSEQ multiplex PCR. The top ten hold around a third of the sample, which has fewer than 30,000 clones, roughly 80% seen once. The sequences come from CD4+ or CD8+ T cells sorted from blood, collected in a trial of the OX40 agonist ivuxolimab. These receptors came from an adult with an advanced solid tumor such as melanoma, head and neck, liver or kidney cancer. The CDR3 runs from the conserved cysteine through the conserved F or W. D genes are given only for firm matches. Expanded clones are given a class, and other clones once, few, many or no size at all.

TRBV2,NA,NA,TRBJ2-2,TGTGCCACACACAGGGTAACCGGGGAGCTGTTTTTT,CATHRVTGELFF
TRBV27,NA,NA,TRBJ2-5,TGTGCCAGCAGTTTATCCATCGATGAGACCCAGTACTTC,CASSLSIDETQYF
TRBV2,NA,few,TRBJ2-1,TGTGCCAGCAGTGAAATCATAGGGATGGATGAGCAGTTCTTC,CASSEIIGMDEQFF
TRBV27,NA,NA,TRBJ1-4,TGTGCCAGCAGTTTTAGCGGGGAGGATGAAAAACTGTTTTTT,CASSFSGEDEKLFF
TRBV20-1,NA,NA,TRBJ2-3,TGCAGTGCTAAAGATACGCAGTATTTT,CSAKDTQYF
TRBV7-8,NA,NA,TRBJ1-1,TGTGCCAGCAGCCCGGGACATAACTTCGGAGCTTTCTTT,CASSPGHNFGAFF
TRBV19,NA,NA,TRBJ2-1,TGTGCCAGTAGTATAGTTCGGAGCTCCTACAATGAGCAGTTCTTC,CASSIVRSSYNEQFF
TRBV6-6,NA,NA,TRBJ1-5,TGTGCCAGCAGTACCCTTAATCAGGGACTGAATCAGCCCCAGCATTTT,CASSTLNQGLNQPQHF
TRBV5-1,NA,NA,TRBJ2-7,TGCGCCAGCAGCACTCAGGCGGCCGAGCAGTACTTC,CASSTQAAEQYF
TRBV19,TRBD1,NA,TRBJ2-2,TGTGCCAGTAGTACCCGGGACAGCCACGGCGGGGAGCTGTTTTTT,CASSTRDSHGGELFF
TRBV28,NA,once,TRBJ1-1,TGTGCCAGCAGTTTTCAAGGACAGACTGAAGCTTTCTTT,CASSFQGQTEAFF
TRBV7-6,TRBD1,NA,TRBJ2-3,TGTGCCACGAAGGGGACAGGGGGGTATACGCAGTATTTT,CATKGTGGYTQYF
TRBV5-1,TRBD2,NA,TRBJ2-1,TGCGCCAGCAGCTTGGGGTTCGGGAGGGGGTCCTACAATGAGCAGTTCTTC,CASSLGFGRGSYNEQFF
TRBV19,NA,once,TRBJ1-3,TGTGCCAGTAGTTTCACAGGAGGTGGAAACACCATATATTTT,CASSFTGGGNTIYF
TRBV7-9,TRBD2,medium-sized,TRBJ2-3,TGTGCCAGCAGCTTAGTCTTAGCGGGGGCGGATACGCAGTATTTT,CASSLVLAGADTQYF
TRBV27,TRBD2,NA,TRBJ2-7,TGTGCCAGCAGTGCCCGCGGGGGGGGCTACGAGCAGTACTTC,CASSARGGGYEQYF
TRBV6-1,NA,NA,TRBJ2-7,TGTGCCAGCAGTGAAATGGTCACAGCACTCTACGAGCAGTACTTC,CASSEMVTALYEQYF
TRBV7-3,TRBD2,few,TRBJ2-3,TGTGCCAGCAGCCCCGGGGGGGGACCCACAGATACGCAGTATTTT,CASSPGGGPTDTQYF
TRBV9,TRBD2,NA,TRBJ2-7,TGTGCCAGCAGCGTTAAACCGGGGGGACCCCCCTACGAGCAGTACTTC,CASSVKPGGPPYEQYF
TRBV6-1,TRBD1,NA,TRBJ1-2,TGTGCCAGCAGTGACAAACCGGGACAGGGGGCCGAGGTCTATGGCTACACCTTC,CASSDKPGQGAEVYGYTF
TRBV7-9,TRBD1,NA,TRBJ2-5,TGTGCCAGCAGCCCGTACCGGGACAGGAACCAAGAGACCCAGTACTTC,CASSPYRDRNQETQYF
TRBV11-2,TRBD1,NA,TRBJ2-1,TGTGCCAGCACCCCGGGACAGTCGTACAATGAGCAGTTCTTC,CASTPGQSYNEQFF
TRBV7-9,NA,NA,TRBJ1-5,TGTGCCAGCAGCTTAGGGACCCTCAATCAGCCCCAGCATTTT,CASSLGTLNQPQHF
TRBV4-1,TRBD1,NA,TRBJ1-4,TGCGCCAGCAGCCAGGGACAGCCTGAAAAACTGTTTTTT,CASSQGQPEKLFF
TRBV5-5,TRBD1,NA,TRBJ1-1,TGTGCCAGCAGCTTAGGGACAGGGGCATGGAACACTGAAGCTTTCTTT,CASSLGTGAWNTEAFF
TRBV5-8,NA,NA,TRBJ1-3,TGTGCCAGCAGACCTCGGGTCTCTGGAAACACCATATATTTT,CASRPRVSGNTIYF
TRBV5-6,NA,NA,TRBJ1-2,TGTGCCAGCAGCTTGGAGTGGGGGGCCTTCTATGGCTACACCTTC,CASSLEWGAFYGYTF
TRBV6-1,TRBD2,once,TRBJ2-2,TGTGCCAGCGGACTAGCGGGGGCCGGGGAGCTGTTTTTT,CASGLAGAGELFF
TRBV2,NA,NA,TRBJ2-7,TGTGCCAGCAGTTTAATCGTCTCCTACGAGCAGTACTTC,CASSLIVSYEQYF
TRBV19,NA,NA,TRBJ2-2,TGTGCCAGTAGTATAGCACTCTTTTACTTACGGACATACGCGAACACCGGGGAGCTGTTTTTT,CASSIALFYLRTYANTGELFF
TRBV18,TRBD1,NA,TRBJ2-5,TGTGCCAGCTCACCATTGTCGGACAGGGGTGAGACCCAGTACTTC,CASSPLSDRGETQYF
TRBV2,TRBD1,NA,TRBJ2-7,TGTGCCATCCTCGGGACAGTACTCTCCTACGAGCAGTACTTC,CAILGTVLSYEQYF
TRBV28,NA,NA,TRBJ2-1,TGTGCCAGCAGTCCTCCAACCATACCAGGGGACAATGAGCAGTTCTTC,CASSPPTIPGDNEQFF
TRBV7-2,NA,few,TRBJ1-1,TGTGCCAGCAGCCCCCGCGGGAACACTGAAGCTTTCTTT,CASSPRGNTEAFF
TRBV6-6,NA,NA,TRBJ2-1,TGTGCCAGCAGTTACCTCGTCGGCGGTCCCTACAATGAGCAGTTCTTC,CASSYLVGGPYNEQFF
TRBV27,NA,NA,TRBJ2-3,TGTGCCAGCAGCCCAACCAGGGGTGGGCAAGATACGCAGTATTTT,CASSPTRGGQDTQYF
TRBV18,NA,NA,TRBJ2-7,TGTGCCAGCTCACCACCGAGCAGCAGGGAGCAGTACTTC,CASSPPSSREQYF
TRBV9,TRBD1,once,TRBJ2-7,TGTGCCAGCAGCGCTGGGGACAGCGTCTACGAGCAGTACTTC,CASSAGDSVYEQYF
TRBV2,NA,NA,TRBJ2-6,TGTGCCACCTTCAAGATGTACTCTGGGGCCAACGTCCTGACTTTC,CATFKMYSGANVLTF
TRBV6-6,NA,few,TRBJ2-3,TGTGCCAGCAGCCCGGCGTTGGATACGCAGTATTTT,CASSPALDTQYF
TRBV5-6,NA,NA,TRBJ1-1,TGTGCCAGCAGCTTTCGGGACCCTAATGAAGCTTTCTTT,CASSFRDPNEAFF
TRBV7-3,TRBD1,NA,TRBJ1-4,TGTGCCAGCAGCTATGCCACAGGGGGCACAACTAATGAAAAACTGTTTTTT,CASSYATGGTTNEKLFF
TRBV2,TRBD1,NA,TRBJ2-5,TGTGCCAGCAGTGCCGCAGGGGGCGAGGAGACCCAGTACTTC,CASSAAGGEETQYF
TRBV5-4,TRBD2,NA,TRBJ2-7,TGTGCCAGCAGACAAGCCCCCGGGACTAGCGGACCGTACGAGCAGTACTTC,CASRQAPGTSGPYEQYF
TRBV5-1,NA,NA,TRBJ2-5,TGCGCCAGCAGCTTGGATCTGCAGGCGACCCAGTACTTC,CASSLDLQATQYF
TRBV30,NA,NA,TRBJ2-2,TGTGCCTGGACCCTTAACCATGGGGCTCCCCATGTCCCCGGGGAGCTGTTTTTT,CAWTLNHGAPHVPGELFF
TRBV2,NA,NA,TRBJ2-5,TGTGCCAGCAGTGAATTCGAAGGGTTAAGGGGATATGGGGAGACCCAGTACTTC,CASSEFEGLRGYGETQYF
TRBV5-1,NA,NA,TRBJ2-7,TGCGCCAGCAGCGAGGCCTACGAGCAGTACTTC,CASSEAYEQYF
TRBV7-8,TRBD1,NA,TRBJ2-2,TGTGCCAGCAGCTTTCGGGACAGGGGACAGCCCGGGGAGCTGTTTTTT,CASSFRDRGQPGELFF
TRBV30,NA,once,TRBJ2-1,TGTGCCTGGAACGGGTACAATGAGCAGTTCTTC,CAWNGYNEQFF
TRBV11-2,TRBD2,few,TRBJ2-3,TGTGCCAGCAGCCCAGAATGGCGGGAGCGCTCAGATACGCAGTATTTT,CASSPEWRERSDTQYF
TRBV9,TRBD2,NA,TRBJ2-1,TGTGCCAGCAGCGTAGGACGAGGACTAGCTTATGAGCAGTTCTTC,CASSVGRGLAYEQFF
TRBV7-9,NA,NA,TRBJ2-7,TGCGCCAGCAGCCAAGCGACGGATTTTTACGAGCAGTACTTC,CASSQATDFYEQYF
TRBV19,TRBD1,NA,TRBJ2-2,TGTGCCAGTAGTATACGGGACAGGGGGCGAACCGGGGAGCTGTTTTTT,CASSIRDRGRTGELFF
TRBV28,TRBD1,NA,TRBJ2-3,TGTGCCAGCAGTTTCTACAGGGGGACAGATACGCAGTATTTT,CASSFYRGTDTQYF
TRBV30,NA,medium-sized,TRBJ1-1,TGTGCCTGGAAAGGGACATCATCCGCTTTCTTT,CAWKGTSSAFF